These 30 T cell receptor beta chains were all obtained from the same sample, sequenced in a study of blood T cell repertoires in COVID-19. The repertoire was sequenced with immunoSEQ multiplex PCR; TCRdb's copy has only in-frame clones and lacks some. The repertoire holds some 300,000 clones, with 89% as singletons. Sequenced: PBMCs or T cells enriched from blood (not recorded which). Source of these receptors: a woman between 25 and 40 years old who had recovered from COVID-19.

This clone was detected only a few times. V usage is TRBV13 and J usage is TRBJ2-7, with D perhaps matching TRBD1 (6 bases). Germline lookup yields CDR1 PRHDT and CDR2 FYEKMQ (reference sequence). This CDR3 is 15 amino acids long. V was clipped by 1 base and J by 3 bases, with 13 bases between them. The CDR3 here is CASSLVGAKIYEQYF. The CDR3 DNA is TGTGCCAGCAGCTTAGTGGGGGCTAAGATCTACGAGCAGTACTTC.

In its sample, this clone was seen once. V and J are TRBV4-1 and TRBJ2-3, with 7 bases aligning to TRBD1. V dropped 2 bases and J dropped 6; count of bases not matched to a gene: 14. Germline CDR1 is MGHRA and CDR2 is YSYEKL. The CDR3 loop spans 17 amino acids. The CDR3 region has the DNA TGCGCCAGCAGCCAACGAGGAGGACAGGACCTTAGGGATACGCAGTATTTT. This translates into CASSQRGGQDLRDTQYF.

CDR3 bases: TGTGCCAGCAGTTTTTCTCGAGAAGGGGCCTACGAGCAGTACTTC. Its protein product is CASSFSREGAYEQYF. J is TRBJ2-7 and V is TRBV28; tentative D call: TRBD1 (5 bases). CDR1 and CDR2 from the germline V gene are MDHEN and SYDVKM. V shed 3 bases and J shed 2 bases, with 14 bases lying between them. CDR3 size: 15 residues.

V usage is TRBV30 and J usage is TRBJ2-1, with 8 positions matching TRBD2. V shed 0 bases, J shed 6 bases, and the junction held 10 bases outside the gene matches. CDR1 and CDR2 from the germline V gene are GTSNPN and SVGIG (reference sequence). There are 16 residues in the CDR3. CDR3 nucleotides: TGTGCCTGGAGTGTCTTAACAGCGGGAGTGGGCAATGAGCAGTTCTTC. Its translation: CAWSVLTAGVGNEQFF. Based on the CDR3 plus reference TRBV30 and TRBJ2-1, the full variable domain is SQTIHQWPATLVQPVGSPLSLECTVEGTSNPNLYWYRQAAGRGLQLLFYSVGIGQISSEVPQNLSASRPQDRQFILSSKKLLLSDSGFYLCAWSVLTAGVGNEQFFGPGTRLTVL.

V and J are TRBV4-2 and TRBJ1-1; TRBD1 might be the D (6 bases). The CDR3 spans 15 residues. CDR1 and CDR2 from the germline V gene are LGHNA and YNFKEQ. The V end was cut by 3 bases, the J end by 1 base, with 12 bases between. The CDR3 nucleotides read TGTGCCAGCAGCCACATACAGGGACAGAACACTGAAGCTTTCTTT. Protein: CASSHIQGQNTEAFF.

V is TRBV10-2 and J is TRBJ1-5; D uncertain. The length of the CDR3 is 15 residues. CDR1 WSHSY and CDR2 SAAADI come from the germline V gene. V dropped 3 bases and J dropped 1 base, with 10 bases sitting between them. CDR3 residues: CASSEFGMSNQPQHF. CDR3 in DNA: TGCGCCAGCAGTGAATTCGGTATGAGCAATCAGCCCCAGCATTTT.

The rearrangement uses TRBV5-1 and TRBJ2-1; 8 bases align to TRBD2. The germline V gene encodes CDR1 SGHRS and CDR2 YFSETQ. V lost 3 bases to trimming and J lost 6 bases; unmatched junction nucleotides: 14. The CDR3 spans 17 residues. CDR3 bases: TGCGCCAGCAGCTCTGTAGTTATCGGACTAGCATCCAATGAGCAGTTCTTC. This codes for CASSSVVIGLASNEQFF.

The chain links TRBV7-9 to TRBJ1-4; TRBD1 aligns across 9 bases. Unmatched junction bases numbered 6, after V lost 5 bases and J lost 5 bases. CDR1 and CDR2 (germline): SEHNR, FQNEAQ (reference sequence). CDR3 length: 15 residues. The CDR3 nucleotides read TGTGCCAGCAGCGGAGGGACAGGGCGAAATGAAAAACTGTTTTTT. Translated: CASSGGTGRNEKLFF.

This chain joins TRBV5-1 and TRBJ2-3; 7 bases match TRBD1. Germline CDR1 is SGHRS and CDR2 is YFSETQ. Trimming removed 4 bases from V and 4 bases from J; junction bases left unmatched: 12. This CDR3 contains 16 residues. The CDR3 DNA is TGCGCCAGCAGCCCAGGAGAGACAGGGAGTGCAGATACGCAGTATTTT. This sequence encodes CASSPGETGSADTQYF. Full variable domain (missing parts from reference TRBV5-1 and TRBJ2-3): KAGVTQTPRYLIKTRGQQVTLSCSPISGHRSVSWYQQTPGQGLQFLFEYFSETQRNKGNFPGRFSGRQFSNSRSEMNVSTLELGDSALYLCASSPGETGSADTQYFGPGTRLTVL.

The rearrangement uses TRBV20-1 and TRBJ2-7, with a weak D call TRBD2 (6 bases). In germline, CDR1 is DFQATT, CDR2 SNEGSKA (reference sequence). This CDR3 comprises 11 residues. CDR3 bases: TGCAGCACGGGACTCACCTACGAGCAGTACTTC. Amino acid sequence: CSTGLTYEQYF.

The V gene is TRBV11-2, the J gene TRBJ2-5; TRBD1 might be the D (6 bases). CDR1 is SGHAT, CDR2 FQNNGV, per germline. The length of the CDR3 is 16 residues. Deletions cut 0 bases from V and 4 bases from J, with 15 bases between. The CDR3 reads CASSLEKTGGVETQYF. CDR3 coding DNA: TGTGCCAGCAGCTTAGAAAAGACAGGAGGTGTAGAGACCCAGTACTTC.

The chain recombines TRBV5-1 with TRBJ2-1; 15 nucleotides match TRBD2. Germline V gives CDR1 SGHRS, CDR2 YFSETQ. Unmatched junction bases numbered 2, after V lost 4 bases and J lost 6 bases. The CDR3 consists of 15 residues. CDR3 in amino acids: CASSPGLAGGNEQFF. CDR3 bases: TGCGCCAGCAGCCCGGGACTAGCGGGAGGCAATGAGCAGTTCTTC.

The chain recombines TRBV19 with TRBJ1-2; perhaps TRBD1 as D (6 bases). Trimming pared 6 bases from V and 4 bases from J, leaving 15 bases between. Looked up from germline, CDR1 is LNHDA and CDR2 is SQIVND (reference sequence). This CDR3 has 14 residues. CDR3 sequence reads: CASRVPGQLYGYTF. The CDR3 DNA reads TGTGCCAGTAGGGTTCCCGGACAGCTCTATGGCTACACCTTC.

The chain carries TRBV29-1 and TRBJ1-2, with TRBD1 matching over 9 bases. The CDR3 has 13 residues. J gave up 8 bases and V 4 bases, and 8 bases lay outside the gene matches. CDR1 and CDR2 (germline): SQVTM, ANQGSEA. The CDR3 DNA reads TGCAGCGTTGTCCTGACAGGGGGAGTCGGCTACACCTTC. Its translation: CSVVLTGGVGYTF.

J is TRBJ2-1 and V is TRBV19, with TRBD2 matching 13 bases. The CDR3 length is 20 residues. Germline V gene sequence: CDR1 LNHDA, CDR2 SQIVND (reference sequence). V was pared by 6 bases and J by 1 base, with 15 bases of the junction left unmatched. The CDR3: CASRLPGLAGWWGSYNEQFF. In DNA, the CDR3 is TGTGCCAGTAGGTTACCGGGACTAGCGGGATGGTGGGGGTCCTACAATGAGCAGTTCTTC.

This clone was seen once. This sequence joins TRBV19 and TRBJ1-2; 7 bases are a match to TRBD1. Germline CDR1 reads LNHDA; CDR2 reads SQIVND (reference sequence). This CDR3 has 12 residues. The V and J ends lost 7 bases and 8 bases, in that order; junction bases with no gene match: 7. The CDR3 sequence is CASTAGGQGYTF. For the CDR3, the DNA is TGTGCCAGTACGGCAGGGGGTCAGGGCTACACCTTC.

The V and J genes are TRBV28 and TRBJ2-2; D remains ambiguous. This CDR3 has 12 amino acids. Trimming left V 6 bases short and J 4 bases short, with 6 bases between. Per germline, CDR1 MDHEN and CDR2 SYDVKM. The CDR3 here is CASSLVTGELFF. The CDR3 nucleotides read TGTGCCAGCAGCCTAGTCACCGGGGAGCTGTTTTTT.

The chain combines TRBV19 with TRBJ2-5; tentative D call: TRBD1 (6 bases). CDR3 length: 20 amino acids. Trimming took off 7 bases at V and 1 base at J, with 31 bases between the two ends. Germline V gene lookup returns CDR1 LNHDA and CDR2 SQIVND (reference sequence). The CDR3 coding sequence is TGTGCCAGTATTGTTCCCGGACAAACCAAAAGGGGGTTAAGCCAAGAGACCCAGTACTTC. This encodes CASIVPGQTKRGLSQETQYF.

The chain joins TRBV30 to TRBJ2-2; tentative D call: TRBD1 (6 bases). Germline loops: CDR1 GTSNPN, CDR2 SVGIG (reference sequence). This CDR3 contains 14 residues. V dropped 4 bases and J dropped 5 bases, with 14 bases sitting between them. The CDR3 region is CAWTPYRVTGELFF. In nucleotides, the CDR3 is TGTGCCTGGACCCCCTACAGGGTGACCGGGGAGCTGTTTTTT.

This rearrangement joins TRBV5-1 to TRBJ2-2; 11 positions match TRBD1. The V gene's germline CDR1 is SGHRS and CDR2 YFSETQ. The CDR3 consists of 16 residues. V shed 4 bases, J shed 3 bases, and the junction held 5 bases outside the gene matches. Written as DNA, the CDR3 is TGCGCCAGCAGCCCCGGACAGGGGGCCTACACCGGGGAGCTGTTTTTT. Amino acids: CASSPGQGAYTGELFF.

The chain uses TRBV13 and TRBJ2-7, with TRBD2 matching 9 bases. V was pared by 5 bases and J by 6 bases, with 11 bases of the junction left unmatched. The CDR3 totals 15 residues. Germline-derived CDR1 and CDR2 are PRHDT and FYEKMQ (reference sequence). The CDR3 region has the DNA TGTGCCAGCAGCCTTCTAGCGGGATACCGGGGCGAGCAGTACTTC. This translates into CASSLLAGYRGEQYF.

The genes are TRBV3-1 (or the pseudogene TRBV3-2) and TRBJ2-5; D not resolved. CDR1 and CDR2 from the germline V gene are LGHDT and YNNKEL (reference sequence). Trimming stripped 4 bases from V and 3 bases from J, with 6 bases between. The CDR3 spans 12 residues. CDR3 nucleotides: TGTGCCAGCAGCCGCCGAGAAGAGACCCAGTACTTC. Its protein is CASSRREETQYF.

V is TRBV2 and J is TRBJ2-7; D is perhaps TRBD2 (5 bases). Germline V gene sequence: CDR1 SNHLY, CDR2 FYNNEI. The CDR3 has 14 residues. V was pared by 7 bases and J by 2 bases, with 15 bases between. The CDR3 protein is CASNGERSAYEQYF. The CDR3 region has the DNA TGTGCCAGCAATGGGGAGCGGTCAGCCTACGAGCAGTACTTC.

V and J are TRBV19 and TRBJ1-4; a weak D match, TRBD1 (5 bases). Per germline, CDR1 LNHDA and CDR2 SQIVND (reference sequence). The CDR3 sequence is 17 residues long. The ends were cut back, 7 bases at V and 8 bases at J, with 26 bases in the middle. The CDR3 spells CASTPRGRFFKSEKLFF. For the CDR3, the DNA is TGTGCCAGTACCCCAAGGGGCAGGTTCTTTAAGTCGGAAAAACTGTTTTTT. Filled out from reference TRBV19 and TRBJ1-4, the complete variable domain reads DGGITQSPKYLFRKEGQNVTLSCEQNLNHDAMYWYRQDPGQGLRLIYYSQIVNDFQKGDIAEGYSVSREKKESFPLTVTSAQKNPTAFYLCASTPRGRFFKSEKLFFGSGTQLSVL.

The CDR3 reads CASRRSGSGTDTQYF. The CDR3 DNA reads as TGTGCCAGTAGACGTAGCGGGAGTGGCACAGATACGCAGTATTTT. V gene TRBV19 combines with J gene TRBJ2-3, with 9 positions matching TRBD2. CDR1 and CDR2 from the germline V gene are LNHDA and SQIVND (reference sequence). V trimming: 6 bases; J trimming: 1 base; junction bases outside the gene matches: 5. The CDR3 runs to 15 residues.

V is TRBV2 and J is TRBJ2-3; 7 positions agree with TRBD2. Germline V lookup: CDR1 SNHLY, CDR2 FYNNEI. The CDR3 spans 14 residues. The ends lost 6 bases at V and 3 bases at J; junction bases unmatched: 6. CDR3 residues: CASRVAGDTDTQYF. Written as DNA, the CDR3 is TGTGCCAGCAGGGTAGCGGGTGATACAGATACGCAGTATTTT. The full variable domain, completed using reference TRBV2 and TRBJ2-3, is EPEVTQTPSHQVTQMGQEVILRCVPISNHLYFYWYRQILGQKVEFLVSFYNNEISEKSEIFDDQFSVERPDGSNFTLKIRSTKLEDSAMYFCASRVAGDTDTQYFGPGTRLTVL.

The gene calls are TRBV7-2 and TRBJ2-6; possibly TRBD1 for D (5 bases). The CDR3 contains 20 residues. Trimming pared 0 bases from V and 2 bases from J, leaving 20 bases between. Germline V gene lookup returns CDR1 SGHTA and CDR2 FQGNSA. This CDR3 reads CASSLARRQWPSTGANVLTF. The CDR3 nucleotides read TGTGCCAGCAGCTTAGCGCGGAGACAGTGGCCCTCGACTGGGGCCAACGTCCTGACTTTC.

The J gene is TRBJ1-2, the V gene TRBV15; D gene unclear. The V and J ends lost 0 bases and 14 bases respectively, with 22 bases between them. Germline CDR1 LNHNV, CDR2 YYDKDF (reference sequence). The CDR3 runs to 15 residues. The chain's CDR3 is CATSRDMGRLSGGTF. Written as DNA, the CDR3 is TGTGCCACCAGCAGAGATATGGGAAGGCTATCTGGAGGGACCTTC.

The chain couples TRBV7-2 to TRBJ2-1, with 7 bases that match TRBD1. The ends lost 1 base at V and 10 bases at J; junction bases unmatched: 10. The CDR3 length is 15 residues. CDR1 is SGHTA, CDR2 FQGNSA, per germline. CDR3 amino acids: CASSLEGQGVDEQFF. The CDR3 DNA is TGTGCCAGCAGCTTAGAGGGTCAGGGGGTAGACGAGCAGTTCTTC.

This chain links TRBV18 with TRBJ2-1, with D possibly being TRBD2 (5 bases). The CDR3 has 11 amino acids. Trimming left V 3 bases short and J 8 bases short, with 5 bases between. Germline V lookup: CDR1 KGHSH, CDR2 LQKENI. CDR3 in amino acids: CASSPEDEQFF. CDR3 bases: TGTGCCAGCTCACCGGAGGATGAGCAGTTCTTC.